The table lists the clone carrying this TCR beta chain with a few counts. The antigen is undetermined. This specimen comes from a study of vaccination and CD4 T cells after COVID-19. Looking at the study overall: Median time from second vaccine dose to sampling was around 72 days (14 to 241).

The CDR3 has 16 amino acids. Germline V CDR1 and CDR2: MNHEY, SVGEGT. The V end lost 0 bases, the J end lost 0 bases, and 6 bases lay between the germline ends. Study outcomes and limitations: The median SARS-CoV-2-reactive clonotype number increased from around 19 to 38, without statistical significance. Among those convalescent, a median approximately 87% of reactive clones emerged solely post-vaccination.

Sequenced with the Oncomine TCR Beta short-read assay was DNA taken from cultured CD4+ T cells. Genomic DNA from cultured CD4+ T cells was extracted. Each CDR3 protein gets one entry after TCRdb re-called the PCR reads with MiXCR. The sample holds roughly 9,000 distinct CDR3 sequences, about a third seen once. Treatment in this sample: approximately nine-day PBMC culture with coronavirus spike peptide pools or control peptides (ViraFEST assay). Unexposed donor CD4+ T cells predated the COVID-19 pandemic, collected 2011-2018. Under the ViraFEST approach, antigen-specific T cells were expanded with peptide pools and TCRs subsequently sequenced.

This chain joins TRBV6-2 or TRBV6-3 and TRBJ2-6; weak D call: TRBD1 (6 bases). The clonotype comes from a human donor in good health. Material for sequencing was CD4+ T cells from blood, cultured in vitro. CDR3 nucleotide sequence: TGTGCCAGCAGTTACTCAGGGGGCTCTGGGGCCAACGTCCTGACTTTC. It encodes CASSYSGGSGANVLTF.